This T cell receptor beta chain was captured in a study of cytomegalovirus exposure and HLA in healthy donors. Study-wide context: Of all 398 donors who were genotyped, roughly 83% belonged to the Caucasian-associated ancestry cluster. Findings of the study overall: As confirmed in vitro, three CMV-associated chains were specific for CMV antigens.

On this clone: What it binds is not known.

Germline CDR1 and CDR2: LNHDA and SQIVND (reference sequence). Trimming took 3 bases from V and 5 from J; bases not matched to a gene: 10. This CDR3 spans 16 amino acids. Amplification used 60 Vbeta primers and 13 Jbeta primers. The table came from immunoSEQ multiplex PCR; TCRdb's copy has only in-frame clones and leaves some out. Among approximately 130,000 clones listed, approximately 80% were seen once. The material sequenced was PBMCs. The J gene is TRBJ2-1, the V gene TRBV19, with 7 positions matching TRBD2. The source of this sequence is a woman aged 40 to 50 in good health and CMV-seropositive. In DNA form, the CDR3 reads TGTGCCAGTAGTATTACGAGCGGGAACATAAACAATGAGCAGTTCTTC. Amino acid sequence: CASSITSGNINNEQFF.